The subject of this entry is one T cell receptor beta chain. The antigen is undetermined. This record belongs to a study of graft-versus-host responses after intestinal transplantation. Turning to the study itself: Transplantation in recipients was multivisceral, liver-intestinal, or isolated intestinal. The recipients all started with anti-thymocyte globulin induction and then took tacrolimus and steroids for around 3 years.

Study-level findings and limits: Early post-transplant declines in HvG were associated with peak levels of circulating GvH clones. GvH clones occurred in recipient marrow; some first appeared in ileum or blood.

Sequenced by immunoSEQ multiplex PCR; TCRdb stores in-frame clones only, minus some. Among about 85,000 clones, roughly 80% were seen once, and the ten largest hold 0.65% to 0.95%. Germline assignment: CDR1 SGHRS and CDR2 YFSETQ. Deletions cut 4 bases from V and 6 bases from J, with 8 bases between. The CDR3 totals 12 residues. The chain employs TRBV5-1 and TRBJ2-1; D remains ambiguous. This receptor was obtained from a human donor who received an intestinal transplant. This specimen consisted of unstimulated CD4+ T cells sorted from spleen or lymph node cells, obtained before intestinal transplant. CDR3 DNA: TGCGCCAGCAGCGAAACTGCCAATGAGCAGTTCTTC. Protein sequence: CASSETANEQFF.